This T cell receptor (beta chain) stems from a study of blood T cell repertoires in COVID-19. Using immunoSEQ multiplex PCR, the repertoire was profiled, and TCRdb retains in-frame clones only, with some absent. The profile shows 150,000 to 200,000 clones, more than 75% of them singletons. Looked up from germline, CDR1 is SGHTA and CDR2 is FQGNSA. With 2 bases removed from V and 1 base from J, the gap between germline ends came to 8 bases. The CDR3 covers 14 residues. This sequence joins TRBV7-2 and TRBJ1-1; the D is unclear. The sequencing input was PBMCs or T cells enriched from blood (not recorded which). The sequence came from a woman aged 50 to 60 with acute COVID-19. The CDR3 nucleotides are TGTGCCAGCAGCTTATTCGGGAAGAACACTGAAGCTTTCTTT. Its translation is CASSLFGKNTEAFF.